A selection of T cell receptor beta chains follows, all from one sample in a study of blood T cell repertoires in COVID-19. The method was immunoSEQ multiplex PCR; TCRdb's version includes in-frame clones alone and lacks a portion of them. Of 200,000 to 250,000 clones in the sample, roughly 80% were seen once. The sequenced sample was peripheral blood. Receptor source: a woman in her late teens or twenties with acute or convalescent COVID-19. Both conserved end residues are part of each CDR3. The order of the fields is clone size, D gene, J gene, V gene, CDR3 DNA, CDR3 protein. The D gene is left open where the match is weak. Only some rows state a clone size, as once, few, many or a class for expanded clones.

-,TRBD1,TRBJ1-5,TRBV19,TGTGCCAGTAGTATTATTTTAGGGACAGGGGATTATCAGCCCCAGCATTTT,CASSIILGTGDYQPQHF
-,-,TRBJ2-5,TRBV21-1,TGTGCCAGCAGCAAAACTAGAGACTGTTGGTACTTC,CASSKTRDCWYF
-,TRBD2,TRBJ2-2,TRBV24-1,TGTGCCACCAGTGTGAGCGGGAGGCTGGGCACCGGGGAGCTGTTTTTT,CATSVSGRLGTGELFF
-,TRBD2,TRBJ2-1,TRBV6-5,TGTGCCAGCAGACCGACTAGCGGGCAATACAATGAGCAGTTCTTC,CASRPTSGQYNEQFF
few,-,TRBJ1-4,TRBV29-1,TGCAGCGTTAGGGGCAGTACCGGCCCTTATGAAAAACTGTTTTTT,CSVRGSTGPYEKLFF
-,-,TRBJ1-2,TRBV21-1,TGTGCCAGCAGCAAAGACATCGGGAGTGCTCAGAGGGACTATGGCTACACCTTC,CASSKDIGSAQRDYGYTF
-,TRBD1,TRBJ1-1,TRBV6-2/TRBV6-3,TGTGCCAGCAGCCTGGACAGGGTGGCTTTCTTT,CASSLDRVAFF
-,-,TRBJ1-1,TRBV27,TGTGCCAGCAGTTTAACAGGGATTCAGAACACTGAAGCTTTCTTT,CASSLTGIQNTEAFF
-,-,TRBJ1-2,TRBV6-5,TGTGCCAGCAGACTCCAGGGTACCTATGGCTACACCTTC,CASRLQGTYGYTF
-,-,TRBJ2-7,TRBV28,TGTGCCAGCAGTTTATGGGGGGCGCGCGTCGTGCAGTACTTC,CASSLWGARVVQYF
-,TRBD1,TRBJ2-3,TRBV14,TGTGCCAGCAGCCCACAGGGGAGCACAGATACGCAGTATTTT,CASSPQGSTDTQYF
-,-,TRBJ1-5,TRBV6-2/TRBV6-3,TGTGCCAGCAGTTACGGGGCCGCGAATCAGCCCCAGCATTTT,CASSYGAANQPQHF